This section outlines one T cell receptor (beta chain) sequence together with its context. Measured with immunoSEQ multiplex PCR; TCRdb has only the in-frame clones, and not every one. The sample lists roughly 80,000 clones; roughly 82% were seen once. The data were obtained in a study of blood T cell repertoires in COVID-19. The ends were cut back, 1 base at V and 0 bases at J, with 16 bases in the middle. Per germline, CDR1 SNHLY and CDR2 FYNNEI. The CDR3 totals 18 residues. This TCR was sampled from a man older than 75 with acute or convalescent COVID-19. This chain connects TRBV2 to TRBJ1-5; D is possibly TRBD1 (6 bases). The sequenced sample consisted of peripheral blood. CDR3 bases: TGTGCCAGCAGTGAAGTCTCAGGACAGACTCATAGCAATCAGCCCCAGCATTTT. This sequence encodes CASSEVSGQTHSNQPQHF. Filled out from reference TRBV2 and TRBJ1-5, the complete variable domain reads EPEVTQTPSHQVTQMGQEVILRCVPISNHLYFYWYRQILGQKVEFLVSFYNNEISEKSEIFDDQFSVERPDGSNFTLKIRSTKLEDSAMYFCASSEVSGQTHSNQPQHFGDGTRLSIL.